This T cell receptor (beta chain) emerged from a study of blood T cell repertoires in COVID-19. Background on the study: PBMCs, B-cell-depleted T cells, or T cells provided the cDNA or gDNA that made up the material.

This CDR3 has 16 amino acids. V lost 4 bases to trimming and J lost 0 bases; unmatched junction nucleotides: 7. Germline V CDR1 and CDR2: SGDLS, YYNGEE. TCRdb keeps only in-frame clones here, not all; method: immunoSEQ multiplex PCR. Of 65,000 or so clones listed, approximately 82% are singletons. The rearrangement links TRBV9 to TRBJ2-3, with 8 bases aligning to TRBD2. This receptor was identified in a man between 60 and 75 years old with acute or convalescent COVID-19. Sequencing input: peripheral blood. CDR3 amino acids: CASSFSSGLSTDTQYF. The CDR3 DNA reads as TGTGCCAGCAGCTTCTCTAGCGGGCTAAGCACAGATACGCAGTATTTT.